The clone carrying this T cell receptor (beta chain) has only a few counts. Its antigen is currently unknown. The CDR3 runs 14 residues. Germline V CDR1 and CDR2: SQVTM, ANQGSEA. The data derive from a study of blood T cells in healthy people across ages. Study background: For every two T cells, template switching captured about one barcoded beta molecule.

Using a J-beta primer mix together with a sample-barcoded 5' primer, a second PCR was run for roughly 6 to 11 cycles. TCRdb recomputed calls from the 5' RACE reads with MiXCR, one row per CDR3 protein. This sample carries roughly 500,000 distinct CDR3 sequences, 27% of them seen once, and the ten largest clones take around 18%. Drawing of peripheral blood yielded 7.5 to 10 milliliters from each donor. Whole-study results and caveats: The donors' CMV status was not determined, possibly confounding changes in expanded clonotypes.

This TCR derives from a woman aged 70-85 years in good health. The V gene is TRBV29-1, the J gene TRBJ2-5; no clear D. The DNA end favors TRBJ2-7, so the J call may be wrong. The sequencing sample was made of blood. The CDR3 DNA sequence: TGCAGCGTTGAAGGAGGCAGACTTCTGGGCGAGCAGTACTTC. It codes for CSVEGGRLLGEQYF.